What follows are 30 T cell receptor beta chains derived from one specimen sequenced in a study of T cell repertoires in cytomegalovirus infection. In TCRdb, the reads were re-called with MiXCR into one record per CDR3 protein. This sample has roughly 230,000 distinct CDR3 sequences; 15% to 20% occur once, and the top ten carry approximately 51%. The sequencing input was CD8+ T cells from PBMCs. These receptors originate from a human donor in good health (CMV status not recorded). Some clones in this sample may be carry-over from other donors' samples.

The sample holds many counts of this clonotype. V is TRBV7-2 and J is TRBJ2-3, with 10 bases identical to TRBD2. The CDR3 loop spans 17 amino acids. Germline V gene sequence: CDR1 SGHTA, CDR2 FQGNSA. Unmatched junction bases numbered 10, after V lost 5 bases and J lost 2 bases. CDR3 loop: CASSRPLAGEVTDTQYF. CDR3 DNA sequence: TGTGCCAGCAGCCGACCCCTAGCGGGAGAAGTCACAGATACGCAGTATTTT.

V gene TRBV7-4 combines with J gene TRBJ2-1; D unclear. Deletions cut 5 bases from V and 0 bases from J, with 14 bases between. The CDR3 runs to 16 residues. Per germline, CDR1 SGHVT and CDR2 SQSDAQ. For the CDR3, the DNA is TGTGCCAGCAGCCCGTTGGGTTCAAGCTCCTACAATGAGCAGTTCTTC. It codes for CASSPLGSSSYNEQFF.

This clonotype has at least ten counts. The gene calls are TRBV7-6 and TRBJ1-1; the D is unclear. Germline values: CDR1 SGHVS, CDR2 FNYEAQ. This CDR3 is built from 18 residues. The V and J ends lost 2 bases and 4 bases respectively, with 23 bases between them. The CDR3 DNA reads as TGTGCCAGCAGCTTAAATATTGAAGGGAACACCGAAGGCACTGAAGCTTTCTTT. It translates to CASSLNIEGNTEGTEAFF.

This clonotype was seen more than once but under ten times. The chain couples TRBV15 to TRBJ2-2; 9 nucleotides align to TRBD1. Germline lookup yields CDR1 LNHNV and CDR2 YYDKDF (reference sequence). CDR3 length equals 16 residues. V dropped 2 bases and J dropped 6; count of bases not matched to a gene: 7. The CDR3: CATSRPGTGSAGELFF. For the CDR3, the DNA is TGTGCCACCAGCAGACCCGGGACAGGGAGTGCCGGGGAGCTGTTTTTT.

The chain carries TRBV14 and TRBJ2-3, with TRBD2 matching 8 bases. Trimming removed 7 bases from V and 2 bases from J; junction bases left unmatched: 8. CDR3 length: 15 residues. Germline V gene data show CDR1 as SGHDN and CDR2 as FVKESK. The CDR3 region has the DNA TGTGCCAGCAACCTCGATAGCGGGGCCACAGATACGCAGTATTTT. Protein: CASNLDSGATDTQYF.

The sample holds a few counts of this clonotype. V usage is TRBV19 and J usage is TRBJ1-5; 10 bases are a match to TRBD1. CDR3 length: 16 amino acids. Trimming took 3 bases from V and 3 from J; bases not matched to a gene: 5. Germline-derived CDR1 and CDR2 are LNHDA and SQIVND (reference sequence). The DNA of the CDR3 is TGTGCCAGTAGTATCTGGGGACAGGGGTTCAATCAGCCCCAGCATTTT. Translating it yields CASSIWGQGFNQPQHF.

This clonotype came up a few times. V usage is TRBV5-1 and J usage is TRBJ2-3, with 7 bases matching TRBD1. The CDR3 runs to 13 residues. J was trimmed by 4 bases and V by 7 bases; bases with no gene match: 6. Germline V CDR1 and CDR2: SGHRS, YFSETQ. CDR3 loop: CASGDSWADTQYF. CDR3 in DNA: TGCGCCAGCGGGGACAGTTGGGCAGATACGCAGTATTTT.

Only one count was recorded for this clonotype. The chain uses TRBV5-6 and TRBJ2-4; D remains ambiguous. V was shortened by 1 base and J by 2 bases, with 13 bases between the two germline ends. The CDR3 has 16 residues. CDR1 and CDR2 (germline): SGHDT, YYEEEE. The CDR3 DNA follows: TGTGCCAGCAGCTTGACTGAGGTTACGACCAAAAACATTCAGTACTTC. It translates to CASSLTEVTTKNIQYF.

The chain carries TRBV27 and TRBJ2-7; tentative D call: TRBD2 (7 bases). The CDR3 has 14 amino acids. Germline V gene lookup returns CDR1 MNHEY and CDR2 SMNVEV (reference sequence). The V and J ends lost 6 bases and 1 base respectively, with 13 bases between them. CDR3: CASRRGGASYEQYF. The CDR3 bases are TGTGCCAGCAGACGTGGGGGGGCGTCCTACGAGCAGTACTTC.

This clonotype was observed at least ten times. Relative to the germline gene, one junction end is altered; a read error may explain this. This chain links TRBV7-6 with TRBJ2-1; 8 positions agree with TRBD1. CDR1 and CDR2 from the germline V gene are SGHVS and FNYEAQ. This CDR3 contains 16 residues. CDR3 sequence: CASSVADRVVSNEQFF. The CDR3 region has the DNA TGTGCCAGCAGCGTAGCGGACAGGGTCGTCTCCAATGAGCAGTTCTTC.

This chain connects TRBV5-1 to TRBJ1-1; D gene uncertain. This CDR3 is built from 15 residues. Germline CDR1 SGHRS, CDR2 YFSETQ. Deletions cut 0 bases from V and 4 bases from J, with 13 bases between. CDR3 region: CASSLVEAAGTEAFF. The CDR3 region has the DNA TGCGCCAGCAGCTTGGTAGAGGCCGCGGGCACTGAAGCTTTCTTT.

This clonotype occurred many times. The chain couples TRBV2 to TRBJ1-1; 9 bases line up with TRBD1. The V gene's germline CDR1 is SNHLY and CDR2 FYNNEI. J gave up 5 bases and V 2 bases, and 15 bases lay outside the gene matches. This CDR3 has 18 residues. The CDR3 spells CASSESYRGLRPGTEAFF. CDR3 bases: TGTGCCAGCAGTGAATCTTACAGGGGGCTTCGTCCGGGTACTGAAGCTTTCTTT.

Only a few counts were recorded for this clonotype. V usage is TRBV29-1 and J usage is TRBJ2-2; no reliable D call. Germline V gives CDR1 SQVTM, CDR2 ANQGSEA. The CDR3 has 13 amino acids. V lost 3 bases to trimming and J lost 1 base, with 6 bases between them. Here the CDR3 reads CSVDRWNTGELFF. The CDR3 DNA sequence: TGCAGCGTTGACAGGTGGAACACCGGGGAGCTGTTTTTT.

This clonotype appeared a few times. The J gene is TRBJ1-2, the V gene TRBV29-1, with 7 bases that match TRBD1. V dropped 3 bases and J dropped 7; count of bases not matched to a gene: 5. The CDR3 runs to 12 residues. Germline lookup yields CDR1 SQVTM and CDR2 ANQGSEA. The CDR3 DNA sequence: TGCAGCGTTGAGGACAGGTGGGGTGGCTACACCTTC. Its translation: CSVEDRWGGYTF.

V usage is TRBV20-1 and J usage is TRBJ2-1, with unresolved D. Trimming took off 6 bases at V and 3 bases at J, with 12 bases between the two ends. Germline lookup yields CDR1 DFQATT and CDR2 SNEGSKA (reference sequence). CDR3 length: 13 residues. CDR3 coding DNA: TGCAGTGCCCCCAGCCCCAACTACAATGAGCAGTTCTTC. Translation gives CSAPSPNYNEQFF.

This clonotype was observed many times. This chain links TRBV4-1 with TRBJ1-1, with 7 bases that match TRBD1. Trimming took 3 bases from V and 0 from J; bases not matched to a gene: 7. Germline V gene lookup returns CDR1 MGHRA and CDR2 YSYEKL. CDR3 size: 16 residues. The CDR3 region has the DNA TGCGCCAGCAGCCACCCGGCCACAGGGGTGAACACTGAAGCTTTCTTT. It is translated as CASSHPATGVNTEAFF.

This clonotype was recorded many times. The chain joins TRBV11-2 to TRBJ2-1, with 9 positions matching TRBD2. The CDR3 is 15 residues long. From germline, CDR1 is SGHAT and CDR2 FQNNGV. Losses at the gene ends were 4 bases for V and 2 bases for J; bases not matched to a gene: 3. In DNA form, the CDR3 reads TGTGCCAGCAGCTCGGCGGGGGGGGCCTACAATGAGCAGTTCTTC. Residues: CASSSAGGAYNEQFF.

This clonotype has only a few counts. The J gene is TRBJ2-7, the V gene TRBV29-1; D gene ambiguous. Looked up from germline, CDR1 is SQVTM and CDR2 is ANQGSEA. The CDR3 is 12 residues long. V lost 5 bases and J 0 bases, leaving 8 bases between the germline ends. The DNA of the CDR3 is TGCAGCGTTCGAACGAGCTCCTACGAGCAGTACTTC. Translation gives CSVRTSSYEQYF.

This chain links TRBV4-3 with TRBJ2-1; 7 bases fit TRBD2. CDR1 and CDR2 (germline): LGHNA, YSLEER. This CDR3 has 16 amino acids. The trim removed 5 bases at V and 0 bases at J, leaving 7 bases unmatched. The DNA of the CDR3 is TGCGCCAGCAGCAAGGCGGGGGAAAGCTCCTACAATGAGCAGTTCTTC. Protein: CASSKAGESSYNEQFF.

This clonotype occurred a few times. This chain uses TRBV24-1 with TRBJ1-1; D may be TRBD1 (6 bases). Trimming removed 4 bases from V and 5 bases from J, with 13 bases in between. The CDR3 sequence is 14 residues long. CDR1 KGHDR and CDR2 SFDVKD come from the germline V gene. The CDR3 nucleotides read TGTGCCACCAGTGAAGGGGGACTGGGGACTGAAGCTTTCTTT. As protein: CATSEGGLGTEAFF.

This clonotype occurred a few times. This sequence joins TRBV5-4 and TRBJ1-1; a possible D gene is TRBD1 (6 bases). Deletions cut 3 bases from V and 6 bases from J, with 18 bases between. The CDR3 is 15 amino acids. Germline V gene lookup returns CDR1 SGHNT and CDR2 YYREEE (reference sequence). CDR3 residues: CASSWAGDPFAEAFF. CDR3 sequence (DNA): TGTGCCAGCAGCTGGGCAGGGGACCCGTTCGCTGAAGCTTTCTTT.

This clonotype has a count of ten or more. The chain joins TRBV7-9 to TRBJ2-3; D gene ambiguous. Trimming removed 5 bases from V and 4 bases from J, with 7 bases in between. CDR1 is SEHNR, CDR2 FQNEAQ, per germline (reference sequence). CDR3 length: 12 residues. CDR3 bases: TGTGCCAGCAGCAAAGGGTCAGATACGCAGTATTTT. It encodes CASSKGSDTQYF.

This clonotype was detected ten times or more. The V gene is TRBV2, the J gene TRBJ1-3; D call uncertain. V lost 9 bases to trimming and J lost 3 bases, with 6 bases between them. Per germline, CDR1 SNHLY and CDR2 FYNNEI. The CDR3 spans 11 residues. The CDR3 coding sequence is TGTGCCAGTACGGGTGGAAACACCATATATTTT. Translation: CASTGGNTIYF.

This clonotype has more than one count but fewer than ten. The chain uses TRBV6-4 and TRBJ1-3; no definite D call. V was pared by 10 bases and J by 0 bases, with 13 bases between. The germline V gene has CDR1 MRHNA and CDR2 SNTAGT. CDR3 length equals 14 residues. The CDR3 loop reads CATDLGRSGNTIYF. CDR3 sequence (DNA): TGTGCCACCGACTTAGGCCGCTCTGGAAACACCATATATTTT.

In this sample, this clonotype turned up a few times. CDR3 DNA: TGTGCCACCAGCAGTCCGGACAGGGGGGATCAGCCCCAGCATTTT. Translated, it gives CATSSPDRGDQPQHF. The chain couples TRBV15 to TRBJ1-5; 10 nucleotides line up with TRBD1. Germline V gene sequence: CDR1 LNHNV, CDR2 YYDKDF (reference sequence). Losses at the gene ends were 3 bases for V and 5 bases for J; bases not matched to a gene: 4. The CDR3 sequence is 15 residues long. Drawing the rest from reference TRBV15 and TRBJ1-5, the complete variable domain is DAMVIQNPRYQVTQFGKPVTLSCSQTLNHNVMYWYQQKSSQAPKLLFHYYDKDFNNEADTPDNFQSRRPNTSFCFLDIRSPGLGDTAMYLCATSSPDRGDQPQHFGDGTRLSIL.

This clonotype was detected a few times. The DNA for the CDR3 is TGTGCCAGCAGCCAAACAGGGGAACAAGAGACCCAGTACTTC. This codes for CASSQTGEQETQYF. V usage is TRBV3-1 and J usage is TRBJ2-5; the match to TRBD1 covers 7 bases. The CDR3 consists of 14 residues. The V gene's germline CDR1 is LGHDT and CDR2 YNNKEL (reference sequence). J lost 2 bases, V lost 2 bases, and 2 bases had no gene match.

This clonotype came up many times. The chain uses TRBV12-3 or TRBV12-4 and TRBJ2-1, with D perhaps being TRBD1 or TRBD2 (5 bases each). The V end was cut by 3 bases, the J end by 2 bases, with 11 bases between. The CDR3 contains 15 residues. CDR3 coding DNA: TGTGCCAGCAGTTTCTGGGACCCAGCCTACAATGAGCAGTTCTTC. This encodes CASSFWDPAYNEQFF.

This chain connects TRBV7-9 to TRBJ2-1, with 12 bases identical to TRBD2. Trimming removed 5 bases from V and 3 bases from J; junction bases left unmatched: 2. The CDR3 consists of 15 residues. Germline CDR1 SEHNR, CDR2 FQNEAQ (reference sequence). CDR3 region: CASSRTSGVYNEQFF. The CDR3 bases are TGTGCCAGCAGCAGGACTAGCGGGGTCTACAATGAGCAGTTCTTC.

This clonotype was recorded many times. The rearrangement joins TRBV7-8 to TRBJ1-3; D not certain. Germline assignment: CDR1 SGHVS and CDR2 FQNEAQ. This CDR3 contains 16 residues. V was clipped by 0 bases and J by 0 bases, with 9 bases between them. The CDR3 loop is CASSLAPGRSGNTIYF. The CDR3 DNA reads TGTGCCAGCAGCTTAGCCCCAGGTCGCTCTGGAAACACCATATATTTT.

This clonotype was found a few times. The chain couples TRBV20-1 to TRBJ2-1, with unresolved D. Germline CDR1 DFQATT, CDR2 SNEGSKA (reference sequence). This CDR3 has 12 residues. The V gene lost 3 bases and the J gene lost 8 bases, with 11 bases spanning the gap. The CDR3 coding sequence is TGCAGTGCTAGGGTTCTAGGCTATGAGCAGTTCTTC. Translation: CSARVLGYEQFF.